The 9 T cell receptor beta chains presented below share a single source sample, sequenced in a study of naive and memory T cell subsets. Ligated cDNA underwent four rounds of PCR with nested alpha and beta constant region primers and SP2. One entry per CDR3 protein results from TCRdb running MiXCR on the 5' RACE reads. The table includes about 62,000 distinct CDR3 sequences, under 10% detected once. A UMI-containing oligonucleotide was joined by 3' ligation to the TCR cDNA template. The source of these receptors is a female donor in good health.

The chain couples TRBV4-1 to TRBJ1-4; perhaps TRBD1 as D (5 bases). Trimming left V 0 bases short and J 0 bases short, with 14 bases between. This CDR3 spans 18 amino acids. Germline V gives CDR1 MGHRA, CDR2 YSYEKL. The CDR3 coding sequence is TGCGCCAGCAGCCAAGATGCCAGGGCCTCTGCAACTAATGAAAAACTGTTTTTT. As protein: CASSQDARASATNEKLFF.

This clonotype was picked up many times. CDR3 nucleotide sequence: TGTGCCAGCAGTTTAGCCGGAAACCAGCCCCAGCATTTT. The encoded protein is CASSLAGNQPQHF. The chain recombines TRBV12-3 or TRBV12-4 with TRBJ1-5; D is undetermined. The CDR3 is 13 amino acids. The germline V and J ends were trimmed by 0 bases and 7 bases, with 7 bases remaining between them.

J is TRBJ2-3 and V is TRBV20-1; D call uncertain. Germline CDR1 reads DFQATT; CDR2 reads SNEGSKA (reference sequence). The CDR3 covers 13 residues. V was shortened by 2 bases and J by 1 base, with 7 bases between the two germline ends. Here the CDR3 reads CSARPLGTDTQYF. CDR3 sequence (DNA): TGCAGTGCTAGACCCCTTGGCACAGATACGCAGTATTTT.

This clonotype occurred many times. This chain links TRBV7-9 with TRBJ2-7; maybe TRBD2 (5 bases). V gave up 4 bases and J gave up 5 bases, with 15 bases separating them. Germline CDR1 is SEHNR and CDR2 is FQNEAQ (reference sequence). This CDR3 has 14 residues. CDR3 loop: CASSSGFGDNEQYF. Written as DNA, the CDR3 is TGTGCCAGCAGCTCCGGTTTCGGGGATAACGAGCAGTACTTC.

The table lists this clonotype with many counts. The chain combines TRBV20-1 with TRBJ2-5, with 7 bases identical to TRBD1. This CDR3 has 13 amino acids. V lost 5 bases and J lost 3; bases outside the gene matches: 6. Germline loops: CDR1 DFQATT, CDR2 SNEGSKA (reference sequence). CDR3 protein: CSASPGTEETQYF. CDR3 DNA sequence: TGCAGTGCTTCCCCCGGGACAGAAGAGACCCAGTACTTC.

The sample holds a few counts of this clonotype. This may come from a read error, since a much larger clone is one base off. V gene TRBV20-1 combines with J gene TRBJ1-5; TRBD1 is a possible D gene (6 bases). The CDR3 covers 14 residues. Germline V gene lookup returns CDR1 DFQATT and CDR2 SNEGSKA (reference sequence). The CDR3 region has the DNA TGCAGTGCTAGTTCAGGACAGAGTAATCAGCCCCAGAATTTT. Translating gives CSASSGQSNQPQNF.

The J gene is TRBJ2-7, the V gene TRBV12-3 or TRBV12-4; the D gene is possibly TRBD2 (6 bases). Trimming took 8 bases from V and 2 from J, leaving 13 bases between them. The CDR3 consists of 13 residues. CDR3 residues: CASLGTPAYEQYF. Written as DNA, the CDR3 is TGTGCCAGCCTCGGGACTCCGGCCTACGAGCAGTACTTC.

There are many counts of this clonotype. The chain is built from TRBV2 and TRBJ1-6; no reliable D call. In germline, CDR1 is SNHLY, CDR2 FYNNEI. Between the trimmed V and J ends, which lost 7 bases and 2 bases, there was a span of 12 bases. The CDR3 covers 15 residues. This CDR3 reads CASTRGVAYNSPLHF. In nucleotides, the CDR3 is TGTGCCAGCACCCGAGGCGTAGCCTATAATTCACCCCTCCACTTT.

This clonotype was seen a handful of times. The rearrangement joins TRBV3-1 to TRBJ1-2; D possibly corresponds to TRBD1 (5 bases). Per germline, CDR1 LGHDT and CDR2 YNNKEL (reference sequence). This CDR3 spans 15 amino acids. V lost 0 bases, J lost 0 bases, and 8 bases lay in between. This CDR3 is CASSQDPGSNYGYTF. CDR3 coding DNA: TGTGCCAGCAGCCAAGACCCAGGGTCTAACTATGGCTACACCTTC. Drawing the rest from reference TRBV3-1 and TRBJ1-2, the complete variable domain is DTAVSQTPKYLVTQMGNDKSIKCEQNLGHDTMYWYKQDSKKFLKIMFSYNNKELIINETVPNRFSPKSPDKAHLNLHINSLELGDSAVYFCASSQDPGSNYGYTFGSGTRLTVV.